This T cell receptor (beta chain) was profiled in a study of regulatory T cells in long-lasting Graves disease. The time point was: persistent/refractory GD, antithyroid drugs over 5 years with positive TRAb. The TCR library used RNA extracted from PBMCs. From germline, CDR1 is MNHEY and CDR2 SVGAGI. The CDR3 spans 15 residues. V lost 1 base and J lost 8; bases outside the gene matches: 10. CDR3 regions were amplified by Arm-PCR using iRepertoire HTBI primers to build TCR beta libraries. TCRdb re-called the multiplex PCR reads with MiXCR, one entry per CDR3 protein. The sample has 600,000 to 850,000 distinct CDR3 sequences, approximately 29% seen once.

This receptor was identified in a female donor with Graves disease. This chain joins TRBV6-5 and TRBJ1-2; 7 positions agree with TRBD1. Material: peripheral blood mononuclear cells (PBMCs), obtained when the disease was refractory, from a patient treated with antithyroid drugs. The CDR3 reads CASSYYENVGQGYTF. CDR3 bases: TGTGCCAGCAGTTACTACGAAAACGTGGGACAGGGCTACACCTTC.